This T cell receptor beta chain was retrieved from a study of cytomegalovirus exposure and HLA in healthy donors. Study outcomes and limitations: A later look showed TCR association rates differing by HLA locus, highest for DRB1 and lowest for HLA-C. Solely CMV serostatus was available to characterize immune exposure.

V lost 3 bases to trimming and J lost 3 bases, with 9 bases between them. The CDR3 is 13 amino acids. The germline V gene encodes CDR1 SGHRS and CDR2 YFSETQ. Primers for the PCR totalled 60 Vbeta and 13 Jbeta. Only in-frame clones appear in the TCRdb table, and some are missing; sequencing was by immunoSEQ multiplex PCR. Of around 140,000 clones detected, about three quarters appear once; the ten largest clones hold about 4.4%. On this clone itself: Antigen specificity is unknown.

The sequence was obtained from a man between 50 and 59 years old in good health and CMV-seropositive. This rearrangement joins TRBV5-1 to TRBJ2-5, with unresolved D. Sequencing was carried out using PBMCs. The CDR3 region has the DNA TGCGCCAGCAGCTACGCGCGGAAAGAGACCCAGTACTTC. It codes for CASSYARKETQYF.